This T cell receptor (beta chain) was recovered during a study of T cells in Graves' hyperthyroidism and ophthalmopathy. Study-wide results and caveats: Patients with ophthalmopathy were separated from those with stable hyperthyroidism by a 13 V-J model.

Trimming removed 4 bases at V and 7 bases at J, with 7 bases between. This CDR3 contains 10 residues. Germline V gives CDR1 SQVTM, CDR2 ANQGSEA. To note about this clonotype: As yet, its antigen is unknown.

The TCR beta CDR3 regions underwent amplification using RNA transcripts as the source. In the first-round RT-PCR of the TCR CDR3, the HTBI primer set was used. A single record per CDR3 protein comes from TCRdb applying MiXCR to the multiplex PCR reads. The sample lists around 300,000 distinct CDR3 sequences, about 19% occurring once. This sequence originates from a middle-aged man with Graves' ophthalmopathy. This rearrangement joins TRBV29-1 to TRBJ2-5; D is perhaps TRBD2 (5 bases). Sequencing used blood. CDR3 sequence (DNA): TGCAGCGTTGTGGAGGTGACCCAGTACTTC. Translating gives CSVVEVTQYF.